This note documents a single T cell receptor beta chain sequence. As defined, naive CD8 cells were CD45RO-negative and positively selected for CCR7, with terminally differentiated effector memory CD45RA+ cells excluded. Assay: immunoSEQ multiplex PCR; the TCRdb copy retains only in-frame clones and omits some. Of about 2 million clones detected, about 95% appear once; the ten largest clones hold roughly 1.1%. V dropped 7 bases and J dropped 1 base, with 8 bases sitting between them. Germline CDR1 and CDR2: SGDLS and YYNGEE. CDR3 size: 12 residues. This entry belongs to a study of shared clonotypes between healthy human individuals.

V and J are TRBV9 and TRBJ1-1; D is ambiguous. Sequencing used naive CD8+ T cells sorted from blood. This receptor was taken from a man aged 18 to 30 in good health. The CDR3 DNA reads TGTGCCAGCGGAGAAGAGAACACTGAAGCTTTCTTT. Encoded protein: CASGEENTEAFF.